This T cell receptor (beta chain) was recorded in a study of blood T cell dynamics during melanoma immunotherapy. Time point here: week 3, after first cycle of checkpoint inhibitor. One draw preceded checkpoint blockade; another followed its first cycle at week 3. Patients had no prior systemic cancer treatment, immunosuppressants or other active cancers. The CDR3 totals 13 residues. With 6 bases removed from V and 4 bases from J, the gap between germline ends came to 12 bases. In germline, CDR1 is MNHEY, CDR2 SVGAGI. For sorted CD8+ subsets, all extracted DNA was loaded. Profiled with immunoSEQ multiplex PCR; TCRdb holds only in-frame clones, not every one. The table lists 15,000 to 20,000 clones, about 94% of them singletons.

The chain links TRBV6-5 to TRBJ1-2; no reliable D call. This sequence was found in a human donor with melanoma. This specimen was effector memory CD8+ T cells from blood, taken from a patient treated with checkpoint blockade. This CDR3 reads CASSPLGSYGYTF. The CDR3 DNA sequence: TGTGCCAGCAGCCCGCTAGGGAGCTATGGCTACACCTTC.